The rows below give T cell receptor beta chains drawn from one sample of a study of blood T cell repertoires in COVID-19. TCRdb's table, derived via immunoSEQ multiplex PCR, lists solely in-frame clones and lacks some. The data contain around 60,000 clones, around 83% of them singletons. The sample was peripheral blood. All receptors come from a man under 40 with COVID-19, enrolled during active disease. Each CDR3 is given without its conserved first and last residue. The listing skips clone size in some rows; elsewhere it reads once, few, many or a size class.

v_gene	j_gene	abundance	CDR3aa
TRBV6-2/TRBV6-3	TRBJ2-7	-	ASSYFLAGWTYEQY
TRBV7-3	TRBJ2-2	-	ASSLTMSTGELF
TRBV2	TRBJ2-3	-	ASTPGLAGGTDTQY
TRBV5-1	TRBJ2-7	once	ASSVDFYEQY
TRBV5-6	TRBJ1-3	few	ASSLDPGGSGNTIY
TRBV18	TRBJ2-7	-	ASSPKQGSYEQY
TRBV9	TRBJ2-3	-	ASSAGTDTQY
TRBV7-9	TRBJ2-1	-	ASSPDSNNEQF
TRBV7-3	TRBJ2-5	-	ASSRTGGETQY
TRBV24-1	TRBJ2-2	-	ATSDSIRQGGNTGELF
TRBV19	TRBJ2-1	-	ASSIGLLAGGLNEQF
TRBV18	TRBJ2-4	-	ASSRNAGGSVAKNIQY
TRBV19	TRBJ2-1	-	ASSARDTLDNEQF
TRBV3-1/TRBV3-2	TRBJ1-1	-	ASSSGVGGTEAF
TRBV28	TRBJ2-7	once	ASSPLDRNYEQY
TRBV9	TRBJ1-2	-	ASSVAPGSGYGYT
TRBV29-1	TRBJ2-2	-	SVSGTGTGELF
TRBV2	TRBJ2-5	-	ASNVQGVQETQY
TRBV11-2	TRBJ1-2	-	ASSPYEAYGYT
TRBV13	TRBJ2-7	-	ASSLPGLAGGVGYEQY
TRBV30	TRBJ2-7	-	ACNRDSHTYEQY
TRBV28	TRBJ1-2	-	ASSPPGTGGLVGYGYT
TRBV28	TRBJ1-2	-	ASTPLDRLLWGYT
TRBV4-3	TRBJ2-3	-	ASSQNRPDTQY
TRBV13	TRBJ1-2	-	ASSFATGNYGYT
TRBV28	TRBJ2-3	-	ASSLTSTDTQY
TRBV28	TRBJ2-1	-	ASSRVALYNEQF
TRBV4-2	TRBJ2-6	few	ASSQDKNSGANVLT
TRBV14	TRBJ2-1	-	ASSPTGLAGIQF
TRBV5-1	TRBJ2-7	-	ASSLRTGGGEQY
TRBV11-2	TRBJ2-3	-	ASSSLILAGEDADTQY
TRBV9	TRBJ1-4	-	ASSVEASRDEKLF
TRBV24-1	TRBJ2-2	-	ATSDSSGVWAGELF
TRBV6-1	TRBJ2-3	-	ASSEAGWTRGGTDTQY
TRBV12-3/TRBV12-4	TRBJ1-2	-	ASSQGQAYGYT